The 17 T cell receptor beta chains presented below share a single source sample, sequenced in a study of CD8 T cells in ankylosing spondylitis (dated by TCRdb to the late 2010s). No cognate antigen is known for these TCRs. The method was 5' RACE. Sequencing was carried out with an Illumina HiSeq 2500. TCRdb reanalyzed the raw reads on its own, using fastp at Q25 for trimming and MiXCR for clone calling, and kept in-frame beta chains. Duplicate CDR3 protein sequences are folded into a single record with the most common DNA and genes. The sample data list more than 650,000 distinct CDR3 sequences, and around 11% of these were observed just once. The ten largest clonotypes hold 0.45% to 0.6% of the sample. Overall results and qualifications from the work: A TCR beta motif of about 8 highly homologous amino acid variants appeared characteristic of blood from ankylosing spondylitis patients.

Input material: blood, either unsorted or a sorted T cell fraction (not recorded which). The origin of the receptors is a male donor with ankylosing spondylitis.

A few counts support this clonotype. CDR3 nucleotide sequence: TGTGCCAGCAGTAAGGGACAGGGTGTCACCGGGGAGCTGTTTTTT. Its translation is CASSKGQGVTGELFF. The chain is built from TRBV6-1 and TRBJ2-2; 9 positions match TRBD1. V trimming: 5 bases; J trimming: 4 bases; junction bases outside the gene matches: 5. Germline V gene lookup returns CDR1 MNHNS and CDR2 SASEGT. CDR3 length: 15 amino acids.

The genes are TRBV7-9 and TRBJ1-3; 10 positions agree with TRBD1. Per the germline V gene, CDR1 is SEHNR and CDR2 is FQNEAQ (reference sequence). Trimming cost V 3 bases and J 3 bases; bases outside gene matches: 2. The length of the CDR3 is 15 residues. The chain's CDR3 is CASSLTGGLGNTIYF. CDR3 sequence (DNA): TGTGCCAGCAGCTTGACAGGGGGCCTTGGAAACACCATATATTTT.

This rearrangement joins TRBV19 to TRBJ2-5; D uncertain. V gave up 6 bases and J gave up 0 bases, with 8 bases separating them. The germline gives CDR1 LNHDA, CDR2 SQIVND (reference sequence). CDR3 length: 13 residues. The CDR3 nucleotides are TGTGCCAGTAGCCCCCGGGACCAAGAGACCCAGTACTTC. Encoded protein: CASSPRDQETQYF.

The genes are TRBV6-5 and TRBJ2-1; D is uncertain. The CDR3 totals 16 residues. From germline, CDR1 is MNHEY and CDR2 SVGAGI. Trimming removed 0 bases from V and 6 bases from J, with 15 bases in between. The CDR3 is CASSYSKLGQVNEQFF. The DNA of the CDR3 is TGTGCCAGCAGTTACTCGAAACTTGGGCAGGTCAATGAGCAGTTCTTC.

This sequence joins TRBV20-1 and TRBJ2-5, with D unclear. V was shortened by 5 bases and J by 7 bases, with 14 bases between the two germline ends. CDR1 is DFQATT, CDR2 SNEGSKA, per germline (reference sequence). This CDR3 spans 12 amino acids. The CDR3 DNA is TGCAGTGCTCGTGACCGGCCAGGGACCCAGTACTTC. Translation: CSARDRPGTQYF.

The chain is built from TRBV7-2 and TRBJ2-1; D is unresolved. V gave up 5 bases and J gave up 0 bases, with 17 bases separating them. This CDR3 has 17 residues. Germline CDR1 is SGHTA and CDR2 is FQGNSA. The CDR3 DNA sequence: TGTGCCAGCAGCCCTTCTAGAGTATCAGGCTCCTACAATGAGCAGTTCTTC. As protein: CASSPSRVSGSYNEQFF.

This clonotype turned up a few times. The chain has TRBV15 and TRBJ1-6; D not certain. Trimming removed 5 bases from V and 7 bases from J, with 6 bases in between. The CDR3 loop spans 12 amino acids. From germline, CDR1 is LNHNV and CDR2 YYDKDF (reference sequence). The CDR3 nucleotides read TGTGCCACCAGCCGGACCAATTCACCCCTCCACTTT. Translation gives CATSRTNSPLHF. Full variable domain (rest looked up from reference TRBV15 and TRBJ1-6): DAMVIQNPRYQVTQFGKPVTLSCSQTLNHNVMYWYQQKSSQAPKLLFHYYDKDFNNEADTPDNFQSRRPNTSFCFLDIRSPGLGDTAMYLCATSRTNSPLHFGNGTRLTVT.

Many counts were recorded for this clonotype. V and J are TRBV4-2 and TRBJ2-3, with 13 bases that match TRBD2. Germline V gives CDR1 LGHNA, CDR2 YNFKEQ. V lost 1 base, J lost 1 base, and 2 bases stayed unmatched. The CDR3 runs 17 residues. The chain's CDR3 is CASSQGGLAGGTDTQYF. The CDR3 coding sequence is TGTGCCAGCAGCCAAGGAGGACTAGCGGGAGGCACAGATACGCAGTATTTT.

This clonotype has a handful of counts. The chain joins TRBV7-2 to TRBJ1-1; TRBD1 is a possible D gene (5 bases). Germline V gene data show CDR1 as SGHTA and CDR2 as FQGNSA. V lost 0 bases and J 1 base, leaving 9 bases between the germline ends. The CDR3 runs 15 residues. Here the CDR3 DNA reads TGTGCCAGCAGCTTAGCGGGACTGACGAACACTGAAGCTTTCTTT. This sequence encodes CASSLAGLTNTEAFF.

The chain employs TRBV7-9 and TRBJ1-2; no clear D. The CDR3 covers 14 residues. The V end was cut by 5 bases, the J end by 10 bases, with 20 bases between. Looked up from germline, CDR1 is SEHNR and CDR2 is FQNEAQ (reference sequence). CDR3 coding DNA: TGTGCCAGCAGCCGTCTTACAAGGCTTCTCTCCTACACCTTC. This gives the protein CASSRLTRLLSYTF.

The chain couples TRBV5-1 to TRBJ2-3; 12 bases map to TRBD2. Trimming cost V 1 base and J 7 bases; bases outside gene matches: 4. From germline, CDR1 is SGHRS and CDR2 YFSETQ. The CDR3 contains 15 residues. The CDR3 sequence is CASSLRTSGTHTQYF. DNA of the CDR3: TGCGCCAGCAGCTTGCGGACTAGCGGGACTCATACGCAGTATTTT.

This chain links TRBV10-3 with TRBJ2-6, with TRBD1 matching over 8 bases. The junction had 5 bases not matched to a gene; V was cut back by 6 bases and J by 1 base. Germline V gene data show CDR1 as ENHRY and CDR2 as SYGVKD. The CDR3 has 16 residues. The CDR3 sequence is CAISPRDRSGANVLTF. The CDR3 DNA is TGTGCCATCAGCCCCCGGGACAGGTCTGGGGCCAACGTCCTGACTTTC.

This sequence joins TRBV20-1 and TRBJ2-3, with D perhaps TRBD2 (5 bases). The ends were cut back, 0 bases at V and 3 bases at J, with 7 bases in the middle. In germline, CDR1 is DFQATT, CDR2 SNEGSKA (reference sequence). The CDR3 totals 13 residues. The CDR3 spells CSARDEGTDTQYF. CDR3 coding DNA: TGCAGTGCTAGAGATGAGGGTACAGATACGCAGTATTTT.

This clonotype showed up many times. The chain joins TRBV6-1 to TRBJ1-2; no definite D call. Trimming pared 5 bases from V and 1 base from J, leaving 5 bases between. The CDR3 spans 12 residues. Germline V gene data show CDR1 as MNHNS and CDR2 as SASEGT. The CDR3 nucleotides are TGTGCCAGCAGTACGAATAACTATGGCTACACCTTC. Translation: CASSTNNYGYTF.

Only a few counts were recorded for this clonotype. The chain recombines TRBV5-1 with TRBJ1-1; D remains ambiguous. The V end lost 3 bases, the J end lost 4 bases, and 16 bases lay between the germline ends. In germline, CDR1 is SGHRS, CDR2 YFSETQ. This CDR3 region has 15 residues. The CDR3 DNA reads TGCGCCAGCAGCTCCTTCCCCTCTGGAAGCACTGAAGCTTTCTTT. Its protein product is CASSSFPSGSTEAFF.

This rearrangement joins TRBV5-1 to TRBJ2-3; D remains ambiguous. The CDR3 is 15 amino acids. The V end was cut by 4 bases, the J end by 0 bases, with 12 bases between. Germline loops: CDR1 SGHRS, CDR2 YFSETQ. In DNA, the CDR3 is TGCGCCAGCAGCCCTCTTAGGGCTAGCACAGATACGCAGTATTTT. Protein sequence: CASSPLRASTDTQYF.

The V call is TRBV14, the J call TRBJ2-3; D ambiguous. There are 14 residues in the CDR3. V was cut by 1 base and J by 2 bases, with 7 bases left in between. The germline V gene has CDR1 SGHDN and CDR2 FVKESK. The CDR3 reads CASSQGTLTDTQYF. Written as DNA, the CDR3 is TGTGCCAGCAGCCAAGGAACCCTCACAGATACGCAGTATTTT.